These 16 T cell receptor beta chains share one sample of origin, sequenced in a study of glioma-infiltrating T cells after dendritic cell vaccination. Clones were sequenced by immunoSEQ multiplex PCR, and TCRdb holds only the in-frame ones, with some missing. Of 35,000 to 40,000 clones listed, around 80% are singletons. Sequencing used blood, obtained before dendritic cell vaccination. The source of these receptors is a human donor with glioblastoma.

The chain links TRBV6-1 to TRBJ1-2; no definite D call. The CDR3 totals 15 residues. CDR1 and CDR2 (germline): MNHNS, SASEGT. Trimming removed 1 base at V and 2 bases at J, with 11 bases between. The CDR3 reads CASSEESPPNYGYTF. The CDR3 coding sequence is TGTGCCAGCAGTGAAGAAAGCCCCCCGAACTATGGCTACACCTTC.

The rearrangement links TRBV7-3 to TRBJ2-7, with TRBD2 as a possible D gene (7 bases). The V end lost 5 bases, the J end lost 6 bases, and 17 bases lay between the germline ends. Germline values: CDR1 SGHTA, CDR2 FQGTGA. CDR3 length: 14 amino acids. The CDR3 here is CASSPGGGGGEQYF. CDR3 coding DNA: TGTGCCAGCAGCCCCGGAGGGGGGGGTGGCGAGCAGTACTTC.

The rearrangement links TRBV30 to TRBJ2-5; unclear D gene. The CDR3 consists of 15 residues. V was pared by 0 bases and J by 3 bases, with 14 bases between. Germline assignment: CDR1 GTSNPN and CDR2 SVGIG (reference sequence). The CDR3 bases are TGTGCCTGGAGTGTACGCCGGCGGAATAAAGAGACCCAGTACTTC. It yields the protein CAWSVRRRNKETQYF.

This rearrangement joins TRBV13 to TRBJ2-7; 9 nucleotides align to TRBD1. There are 17 residues in the CDR3. Germline V gives CDR1 PRHDT, CDR2 FYEKMQ (reference sequence). With V trimmed by 3 bases and J by 7 bases, 16 bases remained unmatched. CDR3 loop: CASSFFTGGTSGDEQYF. The CDR3 region has the DNA TGTGCCAGCAGCTTCTTTACAGGGGGCACCTCGGGGGATGAGCAGTACTTC.

The rearrangement joins TRBV6-5 to TRBJ1-1, with 7 bases fitting TRBD1. The CDR3 loop spans 15 amino acids. CDR1 is MNHEY and CDR2 is SVGAGI in the germline V gene. The V gene end was trimmed by 0 bases and the J gene end by 1 base; junction bases not matched to a gene: 2. CDR3 sequence: CASSYSGTANTEAFF. As DNA, the CDR3 is TGTGCCAGCAGTTACTCGGGGACAGCGAACACTGAAGCTTTCTTT.

V is TRBV7-9 and J is TRBJ2-5; possibly TRBD2 for D (6 bases). The ends were cut back, 5 bases at V and 4 bases at J, with 14 bases in the middle. Germline CDR1 and CDR2: SEHNR and FQNEAQ (reference sequence). CDR3 size: 14 residues. In DNA, the CDR3 is TGTGCCAGCAGCCCCCCAGTCGGGAGAGAGACCCAGTACTTC. The encoded protein is CASSPPVGRETQYF.

The gene calls are TRBV7-2 and TRBJ2-5; 7 nucleotides match TRBD2. After removal of 4 bases from V and 6 bases from J, the junction contained 14 bases not matched to a gene. The CDR3 consists of 16 residues. The germline CDR1 and CDR2 sequences are SGHTA and FQGNSA. CDR3: CASSYGGDPRVQTQYF. The CDR3 coding sequence is TGTGCCAGCAGCTATGGGGGGGACCCCCGGGTGCAGACCCAGTACTTC.

The chain is built from TRBV6-5 and TRBJ1-2, with D possibly being TRBD1 (6 bases). Deletions cut 2 bases from V and 5 bases from J, with 12 bases between. The CDR3 is 14 amino acids. CDR1 is MNHEY, CDR2 SVGAGI, per germline. CDR3 nucleotide sequence: TGTGCCAGCAGTTACAGGACAGAACTATATGGCTACACCTTC. Protein sequence: CASSYRTELYGYTF.

About this clone itself: Relative to the germline gene, one junction end is altered; a read error may explain this. The chain recombines TRBV6-5 with TRBJ2-2; 7 positions agree with TRBD1. Germline CDR1 is MNHEY and CDR2 is SVGAGI. The CDR3 runs to 14 residues. The CDR3 region is CASSDRARTGELLF. CDR3 in DNA: TGTGCCAGCAGCGACAGGGCGCGCACCGGGGAGCTGCTTTTT.

The chain couples TRBV4-1 to TRBJ1-6, with unresolved D. V was pared by 0 bases and J by 4 bases, with 7 bases between. Germline lookup yields CDR1 MGHRA and CDR2 YSYEKL. This CDR3 region has 15 residues. CDR3 bases: TGCGCCAGCAGCCAAGAGGCACCTTATAATTCACCCCTCCACTTT. Translated: CASSQEAPYNSPLHF.

With respect to this clone: One junction end disagrees with the germline gene, perhaps due to a read error. This chain's CDR3 is CASSFTLEGEQFF. The CDR3 nucleotides are TGTGCTAGCAGCTTCACCCTAGAGGGTGAGCAGTTCTTC. J is TRBJ2-1 and V is TRBV7-7; tentative D call: TRBD2 (5 bases). The CDR3 spans 13 residues. Per the germline V gene, CDR1 is SSHAT and CDR2 is FNYEAQ (reference sequence).

This chain uses TRBV30 with TRBJ2-7, with 10 bases fitting TRBD2. The V gene end was trimmed by 5 bases and the J gene end by 1 base; junction bases not matched to a gene: 5. Germline V gene data show CDR1 as GTSNPN and CDR2 as SVGIG (reference sequence). The CDR3 sequence is 14 residues long. CDR3 DNA: TGTGCCTGGTCCCAGCGGGGGGGGTCCTACGAGCAGTACTTC. Protein sequence: CAWSQRGGSYEQYF. The full variable domain, with the rest looked up from reference TRBV30 and TRBJ2-7, is SQTIHQWPATLVQPVGSPLSLECTVEGTSNPNLYWYRQAAGRGLQLLFYSVGIGQISSEVPQNLSASRPQDRQFILSSKKLLLSDSGFYLCAWSQRGGSYEQYFGPGTRLTVT.

In its sample, this clone was seen a few times. The CDR3 here is CASRGGGGAGYGYTF. Written as DNA, the CDR3 is TGTGCCAGCAGGGGAGGAGGGGGCGCAGGCTATGGCTACACCTTC. The chain combines TRBV5-4 with TRBJ1-2; 7 positions agree with TRBD1. V trimming: 5 bases; J trimming: 4 bases; junction bases outside the gene matches: 11. CDR1 is SGHNT, CDR2 YYREEE, per germline (reference sequence). This CDR3 contains 15 residues.

This clone was found once. The chain joins TRBV11-2 to TRBJ2-7; a possible D gene is TRBD1 (6 bases). CDR1 and CDR2 (germline): SGHAT, FQNNGV. The length of the CDR3 is 13 residues. V was cut by 1 base and J by 2 bases, with 6 bases left in between. CDR3 sequence reads: CASSLGTAYEQYF. CDR3 bases: TGTGCCAGCAGCTTAGGGACAGCCTACGAGCAGTACTTC.

The chain combines TRBV2 with TRBJ2-1; a weak D match, TRBD2 (6 bases). Trimming stripped 10 bases from V and 8 bases from J, with 18 bases between. Germline assignment: CDR1 SNHLY and CDR2 FYNNEI. The CDR3 extends over 13 amino acids. The CDR3: CAIRDSHRYEQFF. CDR3 coding DNA: TGTGCCATCCGGGACTCTCACCGATATGAGCAGTTCTTC.

This clone turned up a few times. The chain joins TRBV7-3 to TRBJ2-3; 12 positions match TRBD2. V shed 2 bases and J 3 bases; nucleotides not matched to a gene: 6. This CDR3 is built from 17 residues. CDR1 and CDR2 from the germline V gene are SGHTA and FQGTGA. The CDR3 reads CASSLPTTSGGTDTQYF. CDR3 DNA sequence: TGTGCCAGCAGCTTACCCACCACTAGCGGGGGGACAGATACGCAGTATTTT.